The 14 T cell receptor beta chains below all came from one sample that was sequenced in a study of blood T cell repertoires in COVID-19. Repertoires were generated with immunoSEQ multiplex PCR, while TCRdb's copy carries only in-frame clones and drops some. The table shows approximately 180,000 clones, with around 82% occurring only once. The sequenced sample consisted of PBMCs or T cells enriched from blood (not recorded which). The receptors were sampled from a woman aged 55 to 70 with acute COVID-19.

The rearrangement links TRBV28 to TRBJ1-1, with TRBD1 matching 7 bases. CDR1 is MDHEN and CDR2 is SYDVKM in the germline V gene. The CDR3 runs to 15 residues. V dropped 4 bases and J dropped 1; count of bases not matched to a gene: 6. Written as DNA, the CDR3 is TGTGCCAGCAGTTCCCCCGGGACAGCGAACACTGAAGCTTTCTTT. Translating gives CASSSPGTANTEAFF.

This chain links TRBV9 with TRBJ2-5; the D gene is possibly TRBD1 (7 bases). This CDR3 has 16 residues. CDR1 SGDLS and CDR2 YYNGEE come from the germline V gene. V lost 3 bases and J lost 1, with 16 bases in between. As DNA, the CDR3 is TGTGCCAGCAGCGAATGGCGACAGGGAGGCCAAGAGACCCAGTACTTC. Its protein product is CASSEWRQGGQETQYF. Together with reference TRBV9 and TRBJ2-5, the CDR3 gives the full variable domain: DSGVTQTPKHLITATGQRVTLRCSPRSGDLSVYWYQQSLDQGLQFLIQYYNGEERAKGNILERFSAQQFPDLHSELNLSSLELGDSALYFCASSEWRQGGQETQYFGPGTRLLVL.

This clone appeared a few times. J is TRBJ2-2 and V is TRBV7-2; TRBD1 matches at 7 bases. The germline V gene encodes CDR1 SGHTA and CDR2 FQGNSA. The CDR3 contains 15 residues. Trimming at V came to 3 bases and at J to 4 bases, leaving 5 bases not matched to a gene. This CDR3 reads CASSLGDRLTGELFF. For the CDR3, the DNA is TGTGCCAGCAGCTTGGGGGACAGACTCACCGGGGAGCTGTTTTTT.

This chain uses TRBV19 with TRBJ2-3; 7 bases line up with TRBD2. V gave up 6 bases and J gave up 1 base; unmatched junction bases: 7. This CDR3 is built from 15 residues. Germline CDR1 reads LNHDA; CDR2 reads SQIVND (reference sequence). The CDR3 region is CASSAGLAGTDTQYF. As DNA, the CDR3 is TGTGCCAGTAGCGCGGGTCTAGCGGGCACAGATACGCAGTATTTT.

The chain's CDR3 is CASSTTRRGDTQYF. The CDR3 bases are TGTGCCAGTAGTACAACGAGGCGGGGAGATACGCAGTATTTT. The chain recombines TRBV19 with TRBJ2-3, with a tentative D call TRBD2 (6 bases). This CDR3 contains 14 residues. Trimming removed 4 bases at V and 5 bases at J, with 13 bases between. From germline, CDR1 is LNHDA and CDR2 SQIVND (reference sequence).

The chain uses TRBV3-1 (or the pseudogene TRBV3-2) and TRBJ2-2; the match to TRBD2 covers 7 bases. Per germline, CDR1 LGHDT and CDR2 YNNKEL (reference sequence). V lost 5 bases and J lost 0; bases outside the gene matches: 12. This CDR3 comprises 18 residues. This CDR3 is CASSAKPPLAANTGELFF. CDR3 DNA sequence: TGTGCCAGCAGCGCAAAACCCCCTCTAGCGGCGAACACCGGGGAGCTGTTTTTT.

This clone came up a few times. The chain recombines TRBV5-5 with TRBJ1-5; D unresolved. Germline V CDR1 and CDR2: SGHKS, YYEKEE (reference sequence). V shed 4 bases and J shed 7 bases, with 18 bases lying between them. CDR3 size: 15 residues. The CDR3 DNA follows: TGTGCCAGCAGCCTTGATCCGGGGATGGGCCAGCCCCAGCATTTT. Protein product: CASSLDPGMGQPQHF. The complete variable domain, with remaining parts taken from reference TRBV5-5 and TRBJ1-5, reads DAGVTQSPTHLIKTRGQQVTLRCSPISGHKSVSWYQQVLGQGPQFIFQYYEKEERGRGNFPDRFSARQFPNYSSELNVNALLLGDSALYLCASSLDPGMGQPQHFGDGTRLSIL.

The chain has TRBV11-3 and TRBJ2-1; 14 nucleotides agree with TRBD2. The CDR3 spans 19 residues. The J segment lost 4 bases and the V segment lost 1 base, leaving 9 bases of the junction unmatched. Germline V gene sequence: CDR1 SGHNT, CDR2 YENEEA. This CDR3 reads CASSLAGTSGSPKYNEQFF. The CDR3 nucleotides read TGTGCCAGCAGCTTAGCGGGGACTAGCGGGAGTCCAAAGTACAATGAGCAGTTCTTC. Full variable domain (missing parts from reference TRBV11-3 and TRBJ2-1): EAGVVQSPRYKIIEKKQPVAFWCNPISGHNTLYWYLQNLGQGPELLIRYENEEAVDDSQLPKDRFSAERLKGVDSTLKIQPAELGDSAVYLCASSLAGTSGSPKYNEQFFGPGTRLTVL.

This chain joins TRBV7-2 and TRBJ1-2; no clear D gene. The V end lost 5 bases, the J end lost 3 bases, and 13 bases lay between the germline ends. CDR3 size: 14 residues. Germline loops: CDR1 SGHTA, CDR2 FQGNSA. CDR3 protein: CASSMVQRYYGYTF. CDR3 DNA sequence: TGTGCCAGCAGCATGGTACAGAGATACTATGGCTACACCTTC.

The rearrangement joins TRBV7-9 to TRBJ1-2; TRBD1 agrees at 7 bases. The J segment lost 1 base and the V segment lost 2 bases, leaving 1 base of the junction unmatched. CDR1 and CDR2 from the germline V gene are SEHNR and FQNEAQ (reference sequence). The CDR3 is 14 residues long. CDR3 in DNA: TGTGCCAGCAGCTTACAGGGGGTTAACTATGGCTACACCTTC. Translated: CASSLQGVNYGYTF.

The V gene is TRBV4-3, the J gene TRBJ2-7; TRBD1 matches 9 bases. V lost 1 base, J lost 4 bases, and 8 bases stayed unmatched. CDR3 size: 16 residues. Germline-derived CDR1 and CDR2 are LGHNA and YSLEER. CDR3 in DNA: TGCGCCAGCAGCCAAGGTGTGGGACAGGGTACGTACGAGCAGTACTTC. Amino acids: CASSQGVGQGTYEQYF.

The chain couples TRBV11-2 to TRBJ1-1; 9 bases align to TRBD1. Germline values: CDR1 SGHAT, CDR2 FQNNGV. V lost 5 bases to trimming and J lost 3 bases; unmatched junction nucleotides: 10. This CDR3 has 16 residues. In nucleotides, the CDR3 is TGTGCCAGCAGCCGCCACGGGACAGGGCGGGACACTGAAGCTTTCTTT. Translation: CASSRHGTGRDTEAFF.

This chain links TRBV10-3 with TRBJ1-2; no clear D. Germline values: CDR1 ENHRY, CDR2 SYGVKD. V was trimmed by 6 bases and J by 5 bases, leaving 25 bases between them. The CDR3 has 17 amino acids. CDR3 sequence reads: CAIRIVLPGAAGYGYTF. The DNA of the CDR3 is TGTGCCATCAGAATAGTTTTGCCGGGAGCAGCTGGGTATGGCTACACCTTC.

At least ten counts were recorded for this clone. The V and J genes are TRBV30 and TRBJ1-2, with D tentatively TRBD1 (5 bases). V shed 0 bases and J shed 5 bases, with 13 bases lying between them. This CDR3 contains 14 residues. The V gene's germline CDR1 is GTSNPN and CDR2 SVGIG (reference sequence). In DNA, the CDR3 is TGTGCCTGGAGTGTACTTCGACAGAGATATGGCTACACCTTC. Encoded protein: CAWSVLRQRYGYTF.